Below are 15 T cell receptor beta chains sequenced from a single sample in a study of CD4+ T cells in melanoma. The repertoire was sequenced with immunoSEQ multiplex PCR; TCRdb's copy has only in-frame clones and lacks some. This sample yields some 110,000 clones, of which 92% are seen a single time; roughly 3.1% belongs to the top ten. Specimen: peripheral blood. These receptors originate from a human donor with melanoma.

The rearrangement uses TRBV5-1 and TRBJ2-7; no clear D. The CDR3 extends over 17 amino acids. With 4 bases removed from V and 3 bases from J, the gap between germline ends came to 23 bases. Looked up from germline, CDR1 is SGHRS and CDR2 is YFSETQ. CDR3 residues: CASSPTTGRLPNYEQYF. As DNA, the CDR3 is TGCGCCAGCAGCCCCACCACTGGACGGCTACCCAACTACGAGCAGTACTTC.

This chain uses TRBV4-2 with TRBJ2-6, with 9 positions matching TRBD1. Germline lookup yields CDR1 LGHNA and CDR2 YNFKEQ. This CDR3 spans 18 amino acids. Trimming took 1 base from V and 2 from J; bases not matched to a gene: 6. CDR3 in amino acids: CASSQGGQGLAGANVLTF. The CDR3, as DNA: TGTGCCAGCAGCCAAGGGGGACAGGGATTGGCTGGGGCCAACGTCCTGACTTTC.

This clone was observed a few times. V usage is TRBV9 and J usage is TRBJ1-4; D is possibly TRBD1 (5 bases). CDR1 is SGDLS, CDR2 YYNGEE, per germline. The V end was cut by 4 bases, the J end by 8 bases, with 18 bases between. There are 15 residues in the CDR3. The CDR3 loop is CASSPRAGPLEKLFF. The CDR3 DNA reads as TGTGCCAGCAGCCCGCGTGCGGGGCCTCTCGAAAAACTGTTTTTT.

The chain uses TRBV25-1 and TRBJ2-5; D unresolved. The germline CDR1 and CDR2 sequences are MGHDK and SYGVNS. CDR3 length: 13 residues. V lost 2 bases, J lost 0 bases, and 4 bases lay in between. The CDR3 coding sequence is TGTGCCAGCAGTGAAGGGTACCAAGAGACCCAGTACTTC. It encodes CASSEGYQETQYF.

The chain recombines TRBV9 with TRBJ1-4; D is perhaps TRBD1 (6 bases). V was shortened by 0 bases and J by 4 bases, with 16 bases between the two germline ends. Per germline, CDR1 SGDLS and CDR2 YYNGEE. The CDR3 has 17 amino acids. This CDR3 reads CASSVGQGIVGNEKLFF. As DNA, the CDR3 is TGTGCCAGCAGCGTAGGGCAGGGGATCGTTGGTAATGAAAAACTGTTTTTT.

The chain carries TRBV7-2 and TRBJ1-1, with D tentatively TRBD1 (6 bases). Deletions cut 0 bases from V and 2 bases from J, with 16 bases between. The CDR3 sequence is 17 residues long. Germline V gene lookup returns CDR1 SGHTA and CDR2 FQGNSA. The CDR3 protein is CASSLAPGIQGNTEAFF. In DNA form, the CDR3 reads TGTGCCAGCAGCTTAGCCCCGGGGATACAGGGAAACACTGAAGCTTTCTTT.

The chain recombines TRBV9 with TRBJ1-3; D remains ambiguous. V lost 3 bases to trimming and J lost 0 bases, with 13 bases between them. Germline V CDR1 and CDR2: SGDLS, YYNGEE. The CDR3 sequence is 16 residues long. CDR3 region: CASSEGTGFSGNTIYF. In DNA form, the CDR3 reads TGTGCCAGCAGCGAGGGCACTGGGTTCTCTGGAAACACCATATATTTT.

This rearrangement joins TRBV25-1 to TRBJ2-3; a possible D gene is TRBD2 (5 bases). The CDR3 spans 14 residues. The germline V gene encodes CDR1 MGHDK and CDR2 SYGVNS. Trimming stripped 4 bases from V and 4 bases from J, with 12 bases between. The CDR3 bases are TGTGCCAGCAGTGGACGGGATAGGGCAGATACGCAGTATTTT. It codes for CASSGRDRADTQYF.

The DNA for the CDR3 is TGTGCCAGCAGCTTTAATATGAACACTGAAGCTTTCTTT. Residues: CASSFNMNTEAFF. The chain combines TRBV11-3 with TRBJ1-1; no definite D call. CDR3 length equals 13 residues. Trimming shortened V by 3 bases and J by 0 bases, and 5 bases separated the two germline ends. The germline V gene has CDR1 SGHNT and CDR2 YENEEA.

V gene TRBV11-2 combines with J gene TRBJ2-5; 11 nucleotides align to TRBD2. The J segment lost 2 bases and the V segment lost 5 bases, leaving 4 bases of the junction unmatched. The germline V gene has CDR1 SGHAT and CDR2 FQNNGV. CDR3 length: 15 residues. The CDR3 protein is CASSDRLAGQETQYF. The DNA of the CDR3 is TGTGCCAGCAGCGACAGACTAGCGGGGCAAGAGACCCAGTACTTC.

The chain combines TRBV7-9 with TRBJ2-2, with no clear D. The germline V gene encodes CDR1 SEHNR and CDR2 FQNEAQ (reference sequence). The CDR3 is 13 amino acids. The germline V and J ends were trimmed by 2 bases and 5 bases, with 6 bases remaining between them. The CDR3 DNA follows: TGTGCCAGCAGCTTATTGGGTACCGGGGAGCTGTTTTTT. It encodes CASSLLGTGELFF.

This clone was recorded only once. The chain is built from TRBV5-5 and TRBJ1-4; unclear D gene. Germline V lookup: CDR1 SGHKS, CDR2 YYEKEE (reference sequence). This CDR3 comprises 14 residues. V was clipped by 2 bases and J by 8 bases, with 13 bases between them. The CDR3 DNA is TGTGCCAGCAGCTTCTTATCAGGACCAGAAAAACTGTTTTTT. Encoded protein: CASSFLSGPEKLFF.

The V gene is TRBV4-1, the J gene TRBJ1-5; TRBD1 aligns across 11 bases. From germline, CDR1 is MGHRA and CDR2 YSYEKL. This CDR3 is built from 17 residues. V lost 4 bases to trimming and J lost 7 bases; unmatched junction nucleotides: 12. This CDR3 reads CASSRIAGTGGRQPQHF. CDR3 DNA: TGCGCCAGCAGCCGGATTGCCGGGACAGGGGGTAGGCAGCCCCAGCATTTT.

The chain joins TRBV5-1 to TRBJ2-6; D remains ambiguous. V lost 4 bases, J lost 0 bases, and 5 bases lay in between. This CDR3 contains 14 residues. Germline V gives CDR1 SGHRS, CDR2 YFSETQ. CDR3 sequence: CASSLVSGANVLTF. As DNA, the CDR3 is TGCGCCAGCAGCCTAGTCTCTGGGGCCAACGTCCTGACTTTC.

This chain uses TRBV29-1 with TRBJ2-5, with D possibly being TRBD1 (5 bases). Germline V gene lookup returns CDR1 SQVTM and CDR2 ANQGSEA. The CDR3 loop spans 13 amino acids. The germline V and J ends were trimmed by 6 bases and 5 bases, with 16 bases remaining between them. As DNA, the CDR3 is TGCAGCGTGTCCCCGATGACAGAGGAGACCCAGTACTTC. It specifies CSVSPMTEETQYF.